The next 18 T cell receptor beta chains were all read from a single sample in a study of blood T cell repertoires in COVID-19. Using immunoSEQ multiplex PCR, the repertoire was profiled, and TCRdb retains in-frame clones only, with some absent. The sample lists about 210,000 clones, about 88% occurring once. Sequencing was done on a sample of peripheral blood. Receptor source: a middle-aged woman with acute or convalescent COVID-19.

V and J are TRBV24-1 and TRBJ2-7, with 11 bases fitting TRBD2. Germline V lookup: CDR1 KGHDR, CDR2 SFDVKD. With 8 bases clipped from V and 3 bases from J, the junction kept 11 bases outside the gene matches. The CDR3 contains 16 residues. The CDR3 nucleotides are TGTGCCACCATCCCCGAGACTAGCGGGAATCTCTACGAGCAGTACGTC. The encoded protein is CATIPETSGNLYEQYV.

The genes are TRBV4-1 and TRBJ2-1; 7 bases align to TRBD1. V trimming: 0 bases; J trimming: 9 bases; junction bases outside the gene matches: 11. CDR3 size: 16 residues. From germline, CDR1 is MGHRA and CDR2 YSYEKL. This CDR3 is CASSQERDRRLGEQFF. In DNA form, the CDR3 reads TGCGCCAGCAGCCAAGAACGGGACAGAAGGCTGGGTGAGCAGTTCTTC.

This clone came up a few times. The chain carries TRBV5-1 and TRBJ1-6; no definite D call. Trimming shortened V by 4 bases and J by 7 bases, and 18 bases separated the two germline ends. This CDR3 region has 16 residues. In germline, CDR1 is SGHRS, CDR2 YFSETQ. CDR3 coding DNA: TGCGCCAGCAGCCAGGCTGACTCTGGAGGGAATTCACCCCTCCACTTT. This sequence encodes CASSQADSGGNSPLHF.

This sequence joins TRBV27 and TRBJ2-3; D ambiguous. The V gene's germline CDR1 is MNHEY and CDR2 SMNVEV (reference sequence). This CDR3 comprises 13 residues. V lost 2 bases and J lost 4, with 7 bases in between. CDR3 sequence (DNA): TGTGCCAGCAGTTTAAGCCGCCCAGATACGCAGTATTTT. Protein product: CASSLSRPDTQYF.

The chain couples TRBV19 to TRBJ2-5, with 10 positions matching TRBD2. Germline V gene sequence: CDR1 LNHDA, CDR2 SQIVND (reference sequence). The J segment lost 4 bases and the V segment lost 8 bases, leaving 7 bases of the junction unmatched. This CDR3 region has 14 residues. This chain's CDR3 is CASAGLAAGETQYF. For the CDR3, the DNA is TGTGCCAGTGCTGGACTAGCGGCCGGAGAGACCCAGTACTTC.

This clone was detected only a few times. The rearrangement uses TRBV12-3 or TRBV12-4 and TRBJ1-2; no firm D call. V lost 6 bases to trimming and J lost 5 bases, with 13 bases between them. The length of the CDR3 is 13 residues. This CDR3 reads CASSTSSRYGYTF. CDR3 sequence (DNA): TGTGCCAGCAGCACCTCCTCTAGATATGGCTACACCTTC.

This clone was observed a handful of times. This sequence joins TRBV15 and TRBJ1-5; 10 bases match TRBD1. V lost 4 bases, J lost 7 bases, and 4 bases stayed unmatched. Germline V gives CDR1 LNHNV, CDR2 YYDKDF (reference sequence). The CDR3 covers 14 residues. The CDR3 DNA sequence: TGTGCCACCAGCAAAGGACAGGGGGGACAGCCCCAGCATTTT. Translation gives CATSKGQGGQPQHF.

CDR3 nucleotide sequence: TGTGCCAGCAGTGACCCCCCGGGACAGGGGGCAACTGAAGCTTTCTTT. Encoded protein: CASSDPPGQGATEAFF. V and J are TRBV2 and TRBJ1-1; 12 nucleotides align to TRBD1. This CDR3 is built from 16 residues. V dropped 3 bases and J dropped 5; count of bases not matched to a gene: 7. CDR1 SNHLY and CDR2 FYNNEI come from the germline V gene.

J is TRBJ2-7 and V is TRBV6-1; the D is unclear. The CDR3 runs 15 residues. V lost 0 bases to trimming and J lost 3 bases, with 12 bases between them. CDR1 is MNHNS and CDR2 is SASEGT in the germline V gene. CDR3 sequence reads: CASSEAINIFYEQYV. Here the CDR3 DNA reads TGTGCCAGCAGTGAAGCGATCAACATCTTCTACGAGCAGTACGTC.

This clone is a singleton in its sample. This rearrangement joins TRBV5-6 to TRBJ1-5, with D hard to call. The CDR3 covers 14 residues. V shed 2 bases and J shed 0 bases, with 6 bases lying between them. Germline assignment: CDR1 SGHDT and CDR2 YYEEEE. CDR3 protein: CASSFGFSNQPQHF. DNA of the CDR3: TGTGCCAGCAGCTTTGGCTTTAGCAATCAGCCCCAGCATTTT. Full variable domain (rest looked up from reference TRBV5-6 and TRBJ1-5): DAGVTQSPTHLIKTRGQQVTLRCSPKSGHDTVSWYQQALGQGPQFIFQYYEEEERQRGNFPDRFSGHQFPNYSSELNVNALLLGDSALYLCASSFGFSNQPQHFGDGTRLSIL.

The V call is TRBV6-5, the J call TRBJ1-1; D is perhaps TRBD1 (6 bases). V gave up 5 bases and J gave up 3 bases, with 16 bases separating them. The CDR3 is made up of 15 amino acids. Germline CDR1 is MNHEY and CDR2 is SVGAGI. In nucleotides, the CDR3 is TGTGCCAGCAGTACCAGGGGCCAGTACGACACTGAAGCTTTCTTT. It codes for CASSTRGQYDTEAFF.

This clone was seen a handful of times. The CDR3: CSVDPGYATEAFF. The CDR3 bases are TGCAGCGTTGACCCGGGGTATGCCACTGAAGCTTTCTTT. V usage is TRBV29-1 and J usage is TRBJ1-1; D unclear. Germline loops: CDR1 SQVTM, CDR2 ANQGSEA. Deletions cut 3 bases from V and 4 bases from J, with 12 bases between. The CDR3 totals 13 residues.

This clone was picked up one time. The V gene is TRBV2, the J gene TRBJ1-2; a possible D gene is TRBD1 (6 bases). V was shortened by 10 bases and J by 13 bases, with 19 bases between the two germline ends. This CDR3 has 11 amino acids. Germline assignment: CDR1 SNHLY and CDR2 FYNNEI. CDR3 sequence: CANEIGQGCTF. In nucleotides, the CDR3 is TGTGCCAACGAGATAGGGCAGGGGTGCACCTTC.

The DNA of the CDR3 is TGTGCCAGCAGCCCCAGGGGCGGCCCCACCGGGGAGCTGTTTTTT. Protein: CASSPRGGPTGELFF. The chain is built from TRBV7-2 and TRBJ2-2, with TRBD1 as a possible D gene (6 bases). Germline V gene lookup returns CDR1 SGHTA and CDR2 FQGNSA. V was shortened by 5 bases and J by 4 bases, with 14 bases between the two germline ends. This CDR3 spans 15 amino acids.

The chain uses TRBV5-1 and TRBJ2-5, with 10 bases aligning to TRBD2. The CDR3 runs 17 residues. V trimming: 3 bases; J trimming: 4 bases; junction bases outside the gene matches: 12. CDR1 is SGHRS and CDR2 is YFSETQ in the germline V gene. CDR3 residues: CASSSAGVAGGGETQYF. CDR3 nucleotide sequence: TGCGCCAGCAGCTCAGCTGGGGTAGCGGGGGGTGGAGAGACCCAGTACTTC.

The V call is TRBV3-1 (or the pseudogene TRBV3-2), the J call TRBJ2-1; D gene unclear. This CDR3 contains 14 residues. Germline V lookup: CDR1 LGHDT, CDR2 YNNKEL (reference sequence). V was clipped by 1 base and J by 10 bases, with 14 bases between them. In DNA, the CDR3 is TGTGCCAGCAGCCAAGGATCACTCGGCGGAGAGCAGTTCTTC. This sequence encodes CASSQGSLGGEQFF.

V gene TRBV19 combines with J gene TRBJ2-1, with 7 bases lining up with TRBD1. The CDR3 has 14 residues. Germline values: CDR1 LNHDA, CDR2 SQIVND (reference sequence). After removal of 7 bases from V and 7 bases from J, the junction contained 10 bases not matched to a gene. The CDR3 region has the DNA TGTGCCAGTACTTCGAGACAGGGTAGGAATGAGCAGTTCTTC. It codes for CASTSRQGRNEQFF.

The CDR3 sequence: CASSQPGTGALNYGYTF. For the CDR3, the DNA is TGTGCCAGCAGTCAACCCGGGACAGGGGCGCTGAACTATGGCTACACCTTC. The chain uses TRBV6-6 and TRBJ1-2; TRBD1 matches 10 bases. The CDR3 is made up of 17 amino acids. Germline V gene sequence: CDR1 MNHNY, CDR2 SVGAGI (reference sequence). With 5 bases clipped from V and 2 bases from J, the junction kept 11 bases outside the gene matches.